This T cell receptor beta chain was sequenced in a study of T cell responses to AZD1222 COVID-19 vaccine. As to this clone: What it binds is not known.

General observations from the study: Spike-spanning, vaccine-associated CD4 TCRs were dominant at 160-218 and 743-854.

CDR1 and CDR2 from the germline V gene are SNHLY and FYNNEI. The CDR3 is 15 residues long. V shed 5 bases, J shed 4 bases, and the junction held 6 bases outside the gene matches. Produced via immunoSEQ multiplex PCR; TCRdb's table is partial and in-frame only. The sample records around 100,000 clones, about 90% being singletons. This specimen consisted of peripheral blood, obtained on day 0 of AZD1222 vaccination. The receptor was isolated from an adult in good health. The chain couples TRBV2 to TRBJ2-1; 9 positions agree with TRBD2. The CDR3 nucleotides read TGTGCCAGCAGTCTGACTAGCGGACTTTACAATGAGCAGTTCTTC. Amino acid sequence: CASSLTSGLYNEQFF.